This T cell receptor beta chain was observed in a study of blood T cells in healthy people across ages. The V gene lost 5 bases and the J gene lost 1 base, with 8 bases spanning the gap. Germline CDR1 is SEHNR and CDR2 is FQNEAQ (reference sequence). This CDR3 comprises 13 residues. In terms of origin and age, donors were healthy Caucasian individuals from Russia aged about 6 to 90. The use of a sample-barcoded 5' primer and a J-beta primer mix characterized a second PCR of roughly 6 to 11 cycles. In TCRdb, the 5' RACE reads were re-called with MiXCR into one record per CDR3 protein. The sample includes about 600,000 distinct CDR3 sequences, 40% to 55% of them seen just once. Study-wide findings and caveats: Bulk PBMC profiling left naive and antigen-experienced comparisons inconclusive.

This clonotype was detected a few times. Antigen unknown. Sequencing was carried out using blood. The chain combines TRBV7-9 with TRBJ1-1; D uncertain. The receptor was isolated from a man older than 75 in good health. The CDR3 DNA sequence: TGTGCCAGCAGCCGGCTGGGGAACACTGAAGCTTTCTTT. This encodes CASSRLGNTEAFF.